This TCR beta chain comes out of a study of CD8 T cells in ankylosing spondylitis. Study-wide points: Disease-linked clones bore a CD8+ phenotype and were relatively rare in peripheral blood. Matched ankylosing spondylitis synovial fluid reportedly contained a significantly enriched population of disease-linked clones. In ankylosing spondylitis blood, a motif of roughly 8 highly homologous TCR beta variants appeared characteristic.

Construction of TCR beta libraries was performed using quantitative 5'-RACE with molecular barcodes. TCRdb passed the 5' RACE reads through MiXCR, listing each CDR3 protein once. This table holds over 130,000 distinct CDR3 sequences, under 55% found once. This clonotype occurred a few times. Its antigen is not identified. V was trimmed by 8 bases and J by 1 base, leaving 12 bases between them. The CDR3 sequence is 13 residues long. Germline V gives CDR1 MNHEY, CDR2 SMNVEV (reference sequence). This chain joins TRBV27 and TRBJ2-7, with no clear D. This clonotype was obtained from a male donor with ankylosing spondylitis. Material for sequencing was synovial fluid, either unsorted or a sorted T cell fraction (not recorded which). The CDR3 bases are TGTGCCAGCGCCCACCGCAGTTCCTACGAGCAGTACTTC. Translation gives CASAHRSSYEQYF.